This TCR beta chain was documented in a study of cytomegalovirus exposure and HLA in healthy donors. Study-wide results and limits: In vitro confirmation showed three CMV-associated chains to be CMV antigen specific.

The CDR3 extends over 13 amino acids. V dropped 2 bases and J dropped 4 bases, with 5 bases sitting between them. Germline V gives CDR1 MRHNA, CDR2 SNTAGT. To note about this clone: Its cognate antigen is unknown.

Some clones are missing from TCRdb's copy, which holds only in-frame ones; the method was immunoSEQ multiplex PCR. The sample consists of approximately 270,000 clones, approximately 86% of them appearing once. The chain carries TRBV6-4 and TRBJ2-2; D remains unclear. This TCR came from a young woman in good health and CMV-seronegative. Sequencing was performed on PBMCs. This CDR3 is CASSDPLTGELFF. DNA for the CDR3: TGTGCCAGCAGTGACCCCCTCACCGGGGAGCTGTTTTTT.